The sequence of this T cell receptor beta chain was determined in a study of blood T cell repertoires in COVID-19. Study context: Sources were T cells, B-cell-depleted T cells, or PBMCs; the material itself was cDNA or gDNA.

Germline CDR1 SNHLY, CDR2 FYNNEI. This CDR3 has 13 amino acids. V was cut by 4 bases and J by 3 bases, with 10 bases left in between. Original processing notes: Reference gene primer amplification gave nucleated cell count estimates. Assay used: immunoSEQ multiplex PCR; TCRdb lists only in-frame clones, some missing. V, J and clone size were drawn from that table, and D and trimming were deduced from the DNA. The sample holds about 110,000 clones, approximately 85% seen once. J is TRBJ2-7 and V is TRBV2, with unresolved D. The sequencing sample was made of peripheral blood. The source is a human donor in a cohort sampled during active COVID-19. CDR3: CASSASRYYEQYF. For the CDR3, the DNA is TGTGCCAGCAGTGCGAGTCGCTACTACGAGCAGTACTTC.